This T cell receptor beta chain comes out of a study of T-cell reconstitution after alpha-beta-depleted transplantation in children. Unique molecular identifiers were incorporated into the prepared TCRbeta library. One entry per CDR3 protein results from TCRdb running MiXCR on the PCR reads. There are hundreds of thousands of distinct CDR3 sequences in the sample; around 13% occur only once, and 0.65% to 0.9% lies in the top ten. This clonotype was found a few times. CDR3 length: 18 amino acids. V dropped 0 bases and J dropped 3; count of bases not matched to a gene: 8. Germline V gives CDR1 KGHDR, CDR2 SFDVKD.

The V call is TRBV24-1, the J call TRBJ2-1, with 9 bases that match TRBD2. The origin of this receptor is a girl aged 2-10 years with congenital amegakaryocytic thrombocytopenia, due to receive a stem cell transplant. Material: PBMCs, obtained before TCRalphabeta/CD19-depleted stem cell transplant. In DNA, the CDR3 is TGTGCCACCAGTGATTTGCGCGCTAGCGGGATGAACTACAATGAGCAGTTCTTC. Its translation: CATSDLRASGMNYNEQFF.